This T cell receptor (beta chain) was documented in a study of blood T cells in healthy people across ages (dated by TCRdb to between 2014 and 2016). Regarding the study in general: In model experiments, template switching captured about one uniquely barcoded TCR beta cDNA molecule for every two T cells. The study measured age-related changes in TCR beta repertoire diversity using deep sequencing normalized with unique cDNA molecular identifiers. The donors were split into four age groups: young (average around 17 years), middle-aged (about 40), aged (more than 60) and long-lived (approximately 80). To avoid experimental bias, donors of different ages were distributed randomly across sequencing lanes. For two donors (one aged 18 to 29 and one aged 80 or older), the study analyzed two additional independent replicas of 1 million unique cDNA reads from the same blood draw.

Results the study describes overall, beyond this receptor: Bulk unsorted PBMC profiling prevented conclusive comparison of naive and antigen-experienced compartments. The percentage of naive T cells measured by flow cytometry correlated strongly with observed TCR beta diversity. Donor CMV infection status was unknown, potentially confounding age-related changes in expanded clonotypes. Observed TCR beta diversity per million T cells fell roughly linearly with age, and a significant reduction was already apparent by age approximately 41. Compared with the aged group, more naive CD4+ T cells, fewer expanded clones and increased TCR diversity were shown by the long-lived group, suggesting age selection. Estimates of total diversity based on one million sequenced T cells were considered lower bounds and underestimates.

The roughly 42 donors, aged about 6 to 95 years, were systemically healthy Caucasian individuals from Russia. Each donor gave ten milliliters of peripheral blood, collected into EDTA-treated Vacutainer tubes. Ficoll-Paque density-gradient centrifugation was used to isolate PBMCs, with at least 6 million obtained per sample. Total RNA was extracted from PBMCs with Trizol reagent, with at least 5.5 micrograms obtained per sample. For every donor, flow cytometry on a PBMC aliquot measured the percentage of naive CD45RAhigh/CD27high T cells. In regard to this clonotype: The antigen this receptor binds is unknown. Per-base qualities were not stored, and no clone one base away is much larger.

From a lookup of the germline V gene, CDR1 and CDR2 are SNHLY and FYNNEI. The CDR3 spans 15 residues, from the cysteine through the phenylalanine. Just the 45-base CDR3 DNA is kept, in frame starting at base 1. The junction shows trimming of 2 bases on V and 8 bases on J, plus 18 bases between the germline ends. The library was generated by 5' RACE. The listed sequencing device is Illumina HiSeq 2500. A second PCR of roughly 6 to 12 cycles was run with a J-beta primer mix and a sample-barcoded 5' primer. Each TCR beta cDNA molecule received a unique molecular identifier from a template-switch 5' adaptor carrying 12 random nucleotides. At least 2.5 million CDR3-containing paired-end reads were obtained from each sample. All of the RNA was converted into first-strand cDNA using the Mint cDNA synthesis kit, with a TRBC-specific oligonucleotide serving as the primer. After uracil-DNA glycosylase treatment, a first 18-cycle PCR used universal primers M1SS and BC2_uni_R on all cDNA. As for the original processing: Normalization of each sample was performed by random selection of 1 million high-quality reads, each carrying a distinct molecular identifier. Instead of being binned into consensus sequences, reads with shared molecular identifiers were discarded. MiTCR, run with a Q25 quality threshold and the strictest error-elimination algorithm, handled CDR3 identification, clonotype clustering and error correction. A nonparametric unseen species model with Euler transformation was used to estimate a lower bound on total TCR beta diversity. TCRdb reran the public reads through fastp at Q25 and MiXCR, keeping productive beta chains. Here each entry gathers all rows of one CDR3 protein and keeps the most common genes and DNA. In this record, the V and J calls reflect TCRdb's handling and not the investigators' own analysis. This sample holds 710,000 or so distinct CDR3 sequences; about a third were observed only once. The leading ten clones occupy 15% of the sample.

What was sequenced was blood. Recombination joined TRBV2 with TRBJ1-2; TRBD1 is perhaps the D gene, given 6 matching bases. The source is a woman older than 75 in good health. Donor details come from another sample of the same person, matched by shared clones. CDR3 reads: CASSEKTGGRGGYTF. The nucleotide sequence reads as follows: TGTGCCAGCAGTGAAAAGACAGGCGGAAGGGGGGGCTACACCTTC. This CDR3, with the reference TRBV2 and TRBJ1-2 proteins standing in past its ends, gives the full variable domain EPEVTQTPSHQVTQMGQEVILRCVPISNHLYFYWYRQILGQKVEFLVSFYNNEISEKSEIFDDQFSVERPDGSNFTLKIRSTKLEDSAMYFCASSEKTGGRGGYTFGSGTRLTVV.